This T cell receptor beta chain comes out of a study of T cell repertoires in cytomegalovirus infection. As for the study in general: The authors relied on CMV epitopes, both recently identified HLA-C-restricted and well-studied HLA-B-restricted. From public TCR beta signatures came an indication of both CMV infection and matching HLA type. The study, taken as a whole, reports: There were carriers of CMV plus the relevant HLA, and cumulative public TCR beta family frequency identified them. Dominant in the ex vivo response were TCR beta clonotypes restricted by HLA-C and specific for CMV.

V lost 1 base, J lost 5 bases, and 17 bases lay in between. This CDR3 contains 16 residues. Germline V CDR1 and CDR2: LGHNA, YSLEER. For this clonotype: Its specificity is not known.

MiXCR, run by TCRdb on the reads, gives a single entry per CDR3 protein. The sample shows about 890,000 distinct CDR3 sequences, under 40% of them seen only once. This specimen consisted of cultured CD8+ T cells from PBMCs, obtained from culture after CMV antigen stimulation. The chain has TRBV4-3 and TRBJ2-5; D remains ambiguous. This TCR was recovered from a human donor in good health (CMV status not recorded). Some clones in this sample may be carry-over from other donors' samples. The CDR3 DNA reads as TGCGCCAGCAGCCAAGTAGCCCTGTCGACGGTGGAGACCCAGTACTTC. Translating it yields CASSQVALSTVETQYF.